This passage covers 15 T cell receptor beta chains from one sample sequenced in a study of shared clonotypes between healthy human individuals. Sequencing was performed with immunoSEQ multiplex PCR; in TCRdb, only in-frame clones are kept and a portion is missing. Of over a million clones listed, more than 95% are singletons. The sample comprised naive CD4+ T cells sorted from blood. Specified subset: CD45RA+ positively selected. The receptors were gathered from a man under 40 in good health.

This clone was recorded once. The J gene is TRBJ2-5, the V gene TRBV7-2; 15 bases map to TRBD2. Germline V CDR1 and CDR2: SGHTA, FQGNSA. V lost 5 bases and J lost 3; bases outside the gene matches: 7. The CDR3 has 17 residues. The CDR3 bases are TGTGCCAGCAGCCCACGGACTAGCGGGAGGGCCGAAGAGACCCAGTACTTC. Protein: CASSPRTSGRAEETQYF. The complete variable domain, with remaining parts taken from reference TRBV7-2 and TRBJ2-5, reads GAGVSQSPSNKVTEKGKDVELRCDPISGHTALYWYRQSLGQGLEFLIYFQGNSAPDKSGLPSDRFSAERTGGSVSTLTIQRTQQEDSAVYLCASSPRTSGRAEETQYFGPGTRLLVL.

The V call is TRBV7-3, the J call TRBJ2-1, with D perhaps assigned TRBD1 or TRBD2 (5 bases each). From germline, CDR1 is SGHTA and CDR2 FQGTGA. The CDR3 extends over 16 amino acids. Trimming took off 1 base at V and 4 bases at J, with 14 bases between the two ends. CDR3 coding DNA: TGTGCCAGCAGCTTAAGAGCAGGGACGAATTACAATGAGCAGTTCTTC. Translated, it gives CASSLRAGTNYNEQFF.

The chain has TRBV6-4 and TRBJ2-3; D call uncertain. V was trimmed by 0 bases and J by 2 bases, leaving 6 bases between them. This CDR3 has 14 amino acids. Germline V gene data show CDR1 as MRHNA and CDR2 as SNTAGT. The CDR3 here is CASSDSLSTDTQYF. The CDR3 nucleotides read TGTGCCAGCAGTGACTCCCTGTCCACAGATACGCAGTATTTT.

The chain has TRBV28 and TRBJ1-1; D remains ambiguous. In germline, CDR1 is MDHEN, CDR2 SYDVKM. The CDR3 has 11 residues. With 1 base removed from V and 6 bases from J, the gap between germline ends came to 3 bases. The CDR3 loop reads CASSLFSEAFF. CDR3 DNA sequence: TGTGCCAGCAGTTTATTCTCTGAAGCTTTCTTT. Together with reference TRBV28 and TRBJ1-1, the CDR3 gives the full variable domain: DVKVTQSSRYLVKRTGEKVFLECVQDMDHENMFWYRQDPGLGLRLIYFSYDVKMKEKGDIPEGYSVSREKKERFSLILESASTNQTSMYLCASSLFSEAFFGQGTRLTVV.

The chain uses TRBV4-3 and TRBJ2-1; 10 positions agree with TRBD2. After removal of 0 bases from V and 10 bases from J, the junction contained 9 bases not matched to a gene. The CDR3 extends over 16 amino acids. Germline values: CDR1 LGHNA, CDR2 YSLEER. DNA of the CDR3: TGCGCCAGCAGCCAAGATGTGTCTAGCGGGGGACGGGAGCAGTTCTTC. It encodes CASSQDVSSGGREQFF.

The rearrangement uses TRBV6-1 and TRBJ2-3, with a possible D match to TRBD2 (5 bases). Germline V lookup: CDR1 MNHNS, CDR2 SASEGT. Between the trimmed V and J ends, which lost 2 bases and 10 bases, there was a span of 13 bases. The CDR3 spans 13 residues. CDR3: CASSETRVTAQYF. CDR3 nucleotides: TGTGCCAGCAGTGAAACGCGGGTGACTGCGCAGTATTTT.

The chain links TRBV10-1 to TRBJ1-2; 8 nucleotides line up with TRBD1. The V segment lost 8 bases and the J segment 8 bases; nucleotides outside the gene matches: 13. The length of the CDR3 is 14 residues. Germline V gives CDR1 WNHNN, CDR2 SYGVQD (reference sequence). The chain's CDR3 is CASAPDRESNGYTF. In nucleotides, the CDR3 is TGCGCCAGCGCTCCGGACAGGGAATCCAACGGCTACACCTTC.

As regards this clone: In the same sample, other DNA sequences code for this CDR3. The chain is built from TRBV27 and TRBJ2-5, with D possibly matching TRBD1 (6 bases). CDR1 and CDR2 (germline): MNHEY, SMNVEV (reference sequence). The CDR3 has 14 amino acids. V was clipped by 0 bases and J by 5 bases, with 10 bases between them. CDR3 bases: TGTGCCAGCAGTTTATCGACAGGCGGGGAGACCCAGTACTTC. Its protein is CASSLSTGGETQYF.

V usage is TRBV7-9 and J usage is TRBJ2-7, with 9 positions matching TRBD1. The CDR3 length is 14 residues. Germline CDR1 and CDR2: SEHNR and FQNEAQ (reference sequence). With 5 bases clipped from V and 4 bases from J, the junction kept 6 bases outside the gene matches. The CDR3 DNA is TGTGCCAGCAGCCGTCCCGGGACAGGGTACGAGCAGTACTTC. This codes for CASSRPGTGYEQYF. Combining the CDR3 with reference TRBV7-9 and TRBJ2-7 gives the whole variable domain DTGVSQNPRHKITKRGQNVTFRCDPISEHNRLYWYRQTLGQGPEFLTYFQNEAQLEKSRLLSDRFSAERPKGSFSTLEIQRTEQGDSAMYLCASSRPGTGYEQYFGPGTRLTVT.

The CDR3, as DNA: TGTGCCAGCAACCTAGGGGGGGAGCCCCAGCATTTT. Protein sequence: CASNLGGEPQHF. The chain joins TRBV6-6 to TRBJ1-5; tentatively, D is TRBD1 (6 bases). Looked up from germline, CDR1 is MNHNY and CDR2 is SVGAGI (reference sequence). V dropped 7 bases and J dropped 8 bases, with 12 bases sitting between them. The CDR3 contains 12 residues.

The V call is TRBV29-1, the J call TRBJ2-7; 9 positions match TRBD2. CDR1 and CDR2 (germline): SQVTM, ANQGSEA. This CDR3 is built from 17 residues. V lost 4 bases and J lost 4; bases outside the gene matches: 17. The CDR3 loop reads CSVAIRTSAREGYEQYF. The DNA of the CDR3 is TGCAGCGTTGCTATTAGGACTAGCGCCCGAGAGGGGTACGAGCAGTACTTC.

This clone turned up a few times. This chain connects TRBV11-2 to TRBJ2-7; D gene ambiguous. V lost 5 bases to trimming and J lost 8 bases, with 13 bases between them. CDR3 size: 12 residues. The V gene's germline CDR1 is SGHAT and CDR2 FQNNGV. CDR3 DNA: TGTGCCAGCAGCGTCGAACGGACCCAGCAGTACTTC. It codes for CASSVERTQQYF.

This clone was counted a single time. The chain carries TRBV18 and TRBJ2-7, with a tentative D call TRBD1 (5 bases). V was clipped by 2 bases and J by 3 bases, with 14 bases between them. This CDR3 contains 15 residues. Germline values: CDR1 KGHSH, CDR2 LQKENI. The CDR3 sequence is CASSPGAGNNYEQYF. The CDR3 DNA reads TGTGCCAGCTCACCAGGGGCAGGTAACAACTACGAGCAGTACTTC. Supplemented by reference TRBV18 and TRBJ2-7, the full variable domain reads NAGVMQNPRHLVRRRGQEARLRCSPMKGHSHVYWYRQLPEEGLKFMVYLQKENIIDESGMPKERFSAEFPKEGPSILRIQQVVRGDSAAYFCASSPGAGNNYEQYFGPGTRLTVT.

The V call is TRBV4-1, the J call TRBJ2-7, with 10 nucleotides matching TRBD2. Trimming cost V 1 base and J 2 bases; bases outside gene matches: 2. Per the germline V gene, CDR1 is MGHRA and CDR2 is YSYEKL. This CDR3 spans 15 amino acids. The CDR3 spells CASSQVLAGAYEQYF. The DNA for the CDR3 is TGCGCCAGCAGCCAAGTGCTAGCGGGAGCCTACGAGCAGTACTTC.

With regard to this clone: This sample includes further DNA sequences coding for the same CDR3. V usage is TRBV28 and J usage is TRBJ1-2, with D possibly matching TRBD1 (5 bases). Germline assignment: CDR1 MDHEN and CDR2 SYDVKM. Trimming stripped 6 bases from V and 5 bases from J, with 13 bases between. CDR3 size: 13 residues. The CDR3 nucleotides read TGTGCCAGCAGAGTCGCAGGGAATTATGGCTACACCTTC. It translates to CASRVAGNYGYTF.